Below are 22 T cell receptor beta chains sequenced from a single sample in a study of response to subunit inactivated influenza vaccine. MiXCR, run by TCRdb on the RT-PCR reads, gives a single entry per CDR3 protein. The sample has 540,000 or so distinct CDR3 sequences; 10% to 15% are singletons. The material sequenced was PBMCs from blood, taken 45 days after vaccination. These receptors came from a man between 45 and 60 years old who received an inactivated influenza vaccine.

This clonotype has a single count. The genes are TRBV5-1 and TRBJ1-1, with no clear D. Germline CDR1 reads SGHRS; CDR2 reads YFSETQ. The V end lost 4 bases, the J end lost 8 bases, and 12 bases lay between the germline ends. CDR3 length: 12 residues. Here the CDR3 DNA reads TGCGCCAGCAGCCCTTTTGGCGGGGAAGCTTTCTTT. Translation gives CASSPFGGEAFF.

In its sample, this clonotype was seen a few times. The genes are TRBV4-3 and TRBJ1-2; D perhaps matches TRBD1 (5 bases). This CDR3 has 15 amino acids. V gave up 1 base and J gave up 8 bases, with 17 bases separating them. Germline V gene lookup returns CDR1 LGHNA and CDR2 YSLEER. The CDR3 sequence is CASSQAIGHTVGYTF. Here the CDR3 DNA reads TGCGCCAGCAGCCAAGCCATAGGACATACGGTGGGCTACACCTTC.

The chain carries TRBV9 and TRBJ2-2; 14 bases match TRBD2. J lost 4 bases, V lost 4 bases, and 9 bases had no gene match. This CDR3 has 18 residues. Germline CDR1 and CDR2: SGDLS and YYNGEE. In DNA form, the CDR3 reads TGTGCCAGCAGCAAAGGGGGACTAGCGGGAGTAGGCACCGGGGAGCTGTTTTTT. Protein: CASSKGGLAGVGTGELFF.

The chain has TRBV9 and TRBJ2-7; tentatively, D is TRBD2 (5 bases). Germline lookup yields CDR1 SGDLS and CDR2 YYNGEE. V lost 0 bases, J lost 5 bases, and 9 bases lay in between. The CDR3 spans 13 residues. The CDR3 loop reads CASSVGSSNEQYF. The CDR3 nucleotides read TGTGCCAGCAGCGTAGGATCTAGCAACGAGCAGTACTTC.

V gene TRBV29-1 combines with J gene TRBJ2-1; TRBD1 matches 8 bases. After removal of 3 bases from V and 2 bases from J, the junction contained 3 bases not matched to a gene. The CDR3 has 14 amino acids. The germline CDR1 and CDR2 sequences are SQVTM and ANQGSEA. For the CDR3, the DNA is TGCAGCGTTGACGGACAGGGAACCTACAATGAGCAGTTCTTC. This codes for CSVDGQGTYNEQFF.

The CDR3 is CASSLERNRGTDTQYF. As DNA, the CDR3 is TGTGCCAGCAGCTTGGAAAGGAACAGGGGCACAGATACGCAGTATTTT. V is TRBV5-4 and J is TRBJ2-3, with D maybe TRBD1 (6 bases). V dropped 0 bases and J dropped 1 base, with 12 bases sitting between them. CDR3 length equals 16 residues. Germline CDR1 and CDR2: SGHNT and YYREEE (reference sequence). Combining the CDR3 with reference TRBV5-4 and TRBJ2-3 gives the whole variable domain ETGVTQSPTHLIKTRGQQVTLRCSSQSGHNTVSWYQQALGQGPQFIFQYYREEENGRGNFPPRFSGLQFPNYSSELNVNALELDDSALYLCASSLERNRGTDTQYFGPGTRLTVL.

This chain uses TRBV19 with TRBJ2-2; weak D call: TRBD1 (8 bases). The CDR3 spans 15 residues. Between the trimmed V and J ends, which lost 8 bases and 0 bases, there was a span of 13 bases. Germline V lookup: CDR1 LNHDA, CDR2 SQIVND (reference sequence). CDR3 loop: CASRGGQANTGELFF. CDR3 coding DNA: TGTGCCAGTCGCGGGGGACAGGCGAACACCGGGGAGCTGTTTTTT.

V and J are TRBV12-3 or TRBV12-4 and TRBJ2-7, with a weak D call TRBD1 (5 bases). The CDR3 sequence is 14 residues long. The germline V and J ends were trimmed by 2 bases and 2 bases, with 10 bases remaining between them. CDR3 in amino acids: CASSLRGRAYEQYF. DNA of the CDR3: TGTGCCAGCAGTTTAAGGGGTCGGGCCTACGAGCAGTACTTC.

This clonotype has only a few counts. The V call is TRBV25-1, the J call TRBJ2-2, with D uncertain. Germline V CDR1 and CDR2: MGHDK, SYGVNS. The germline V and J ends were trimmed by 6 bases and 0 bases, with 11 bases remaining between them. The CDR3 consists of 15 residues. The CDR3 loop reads CASRSVTPNTGELFF. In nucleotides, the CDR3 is TGTGCCAGCAGAAGCGTGACCCCGAACACCGGGGAGCTGTTTTTT. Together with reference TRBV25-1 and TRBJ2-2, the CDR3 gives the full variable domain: EADIYQTPRYLVIGTGKKITLECSQTMGHDKMYWYQQDPGMELHLIHYSYGVNSTEKGDLSSESTVSRIRTEHFPLTLESARPSHTSQYLCASRSVTPNTGELFFGEGSRLTVL.

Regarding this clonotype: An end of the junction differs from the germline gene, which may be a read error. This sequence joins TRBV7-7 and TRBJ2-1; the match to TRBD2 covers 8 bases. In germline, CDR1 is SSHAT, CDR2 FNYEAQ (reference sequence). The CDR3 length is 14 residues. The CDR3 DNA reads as TGTGCTAGCAGCTTGGAGCGGGGGATGGGTGAGCAGTTCTTC. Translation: CASSLERGMGEQFF.

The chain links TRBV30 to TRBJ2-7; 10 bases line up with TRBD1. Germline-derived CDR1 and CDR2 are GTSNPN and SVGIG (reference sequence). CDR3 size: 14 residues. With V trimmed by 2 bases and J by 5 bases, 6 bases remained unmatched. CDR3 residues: CAWSLDRGLNEQYF. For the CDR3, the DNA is TGTGCCTGGAGTCTCGACAGGGGGCTCAACGAGCAGTACTTC. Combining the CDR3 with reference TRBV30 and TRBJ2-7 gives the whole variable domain SQTIHQWPATLVQPVGSPLSLECTVEGTSNPNLYWYRQAAGRGLQLLFYSVGIGQISSEVPQNLSASRPQDRQFILSSKKLLLSDSGFYLCAWSLDRGLNEQYFGPGTRLTVT.

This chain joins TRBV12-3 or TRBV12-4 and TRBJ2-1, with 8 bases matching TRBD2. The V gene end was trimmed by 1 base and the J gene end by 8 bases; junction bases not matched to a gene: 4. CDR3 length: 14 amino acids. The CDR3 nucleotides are TGTGCCAGCAGTTTAGTACGGGAGGGGGATGAGCAGTTCTTC. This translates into CASSLVREGDEQFF.

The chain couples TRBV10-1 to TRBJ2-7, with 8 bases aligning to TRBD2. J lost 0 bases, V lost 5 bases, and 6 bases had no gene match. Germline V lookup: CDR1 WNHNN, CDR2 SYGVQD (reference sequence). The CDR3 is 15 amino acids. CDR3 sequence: CASSSSGSNSYEQYF. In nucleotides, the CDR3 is TGCGCCAGCAGTTCTAGCGGGTCCAACTCCTACGAGCAGTACTTC.

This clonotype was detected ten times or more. The DNA for the CDR3 is TGCAGTGCCGGGAACCTAAGAGGGCAGCCCCAGCATTTT. This encodes CSAGNLRGQPQHF. V usage is TRBV20-1 and J usage is TRBJ1-5; D is unresolved. Germline CDR1 reads DFQATT; CDR2 reads SNEGSKA (reference sequence). V was cut by 6 bases and J by 7 bases, with 16 bases left in between. The CDR3 contains 13 residues.

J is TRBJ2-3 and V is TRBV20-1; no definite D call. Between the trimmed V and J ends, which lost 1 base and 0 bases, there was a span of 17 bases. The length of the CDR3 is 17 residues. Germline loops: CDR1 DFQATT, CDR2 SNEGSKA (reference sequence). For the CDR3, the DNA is TGCAGTGCTAGAGTCATAGGTGGCACAGCTAGCACAGATACGCAGTATTTT. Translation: CSARVIGGTASTDTQYF.

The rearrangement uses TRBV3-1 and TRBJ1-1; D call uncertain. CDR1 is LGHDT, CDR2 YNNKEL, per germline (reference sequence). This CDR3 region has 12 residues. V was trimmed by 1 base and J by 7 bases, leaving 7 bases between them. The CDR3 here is CASSQGVGEAFF. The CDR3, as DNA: TGTGCCAGCAGCCAAGGGGTGGGTGAAGCTTTCTTT.

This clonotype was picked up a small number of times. In DNA, the CDR3 is TGTGCCACTACGGACAGGCCGACGGGCGAGCAGTACTTC. It specifies CATTDRPTGEQYF. This rearrangement joins TRBV10-3 to TRBJ2-7; TRBD1 matches at 7 bases. The CDR3 is 13 amino acids. V shed 10 bases and J 6 bases; nucleotides not matched to a gene: 12. Germline CDR1 and CDR2: ENHRY and SYGVKD.

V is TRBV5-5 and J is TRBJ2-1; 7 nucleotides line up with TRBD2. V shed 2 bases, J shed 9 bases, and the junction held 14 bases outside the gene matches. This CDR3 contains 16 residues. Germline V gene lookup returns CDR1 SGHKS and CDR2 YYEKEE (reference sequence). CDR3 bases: TGTGCCAGCAGCTTCTTCGGGCTAGCGGCCCCGGGTGAGCAGTTCTTC. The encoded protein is CASSFFGLAAPGEQFF. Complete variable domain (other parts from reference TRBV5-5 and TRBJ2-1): DAGVTQSPTHLIKTRGQQVTLRCSPISGHKSVSWYQQVLGQGPQFIFQYYEKEERGRGNFPDRFSARQFPNYSSELNVNALLLGDSALYLCASSFFGLAAPGEQFFGPGTRLTVL.

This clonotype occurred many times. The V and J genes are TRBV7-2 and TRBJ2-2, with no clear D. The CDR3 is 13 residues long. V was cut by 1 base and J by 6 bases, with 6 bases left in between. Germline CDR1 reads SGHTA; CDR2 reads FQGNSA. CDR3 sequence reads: CASSLVESGELFF. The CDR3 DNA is TGTGCCAGCAGCTTAGTAGAGTCCGGGGAGCTGTTTTTT.

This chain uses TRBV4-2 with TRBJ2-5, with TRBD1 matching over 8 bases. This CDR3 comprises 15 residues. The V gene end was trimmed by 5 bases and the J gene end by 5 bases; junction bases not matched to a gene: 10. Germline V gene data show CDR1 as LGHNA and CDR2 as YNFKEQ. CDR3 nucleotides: TGTGCCAGCAGCACCCTACAGGGGGATCGGGAGACCCAGTACTTC. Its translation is CASSTLQGDRETQYF.

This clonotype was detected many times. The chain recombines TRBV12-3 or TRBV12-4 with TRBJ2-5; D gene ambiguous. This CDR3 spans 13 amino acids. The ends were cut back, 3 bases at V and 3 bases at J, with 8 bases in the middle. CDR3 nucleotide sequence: TGTGCCAGCAGTTTTAGGGAAGAAGAGACCCAGTACTTC. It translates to CASSFREEETQYF.

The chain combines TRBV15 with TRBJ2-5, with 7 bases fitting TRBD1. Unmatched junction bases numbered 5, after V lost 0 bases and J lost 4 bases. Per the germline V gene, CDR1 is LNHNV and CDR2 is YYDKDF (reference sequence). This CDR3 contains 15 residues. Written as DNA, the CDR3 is TGTGCCACCAGCAGAGATCAAGGGGGCCCAGAGACCCAGTACTTC. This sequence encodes CATSRDQGGPETQYF.